These 15 T cell receptor beta chains were all obtained from the same sample, sequenced in a study of cytomegalovirus exposure and HLA in healthy donors. The study ran its PCR with 60 Vbeta and 13 Jbeta primers. Method: immunoSEQ multiplex PCR; TCRdb's copy keeps in-frame clones and lacks some. The sample has more than 120,000 clones; around three quarters are singletons. Specimen: PBMCs. The receptor set was obtained from a woman in her forties in good health and CMV-seropositive.

J is TRBJ2-7 and V is TRBV28; TRBD1 aligns across 7 bases. Germline trimming cut 4 bases from V and 2 bases from J; bases unmatched to any gene: 11. In germline, CDR1 is MDHEN, CDR2 SYDVKM. This CDR3 region has 16 residues. The CDR3 nucleotides read TGTGCCAGCAGTTCACCAGGACAGGTCACTCCCTACGAGCAGTACTTC. This encodes CASSSPGQVTPYEQYF.

J is TRBJ2-6 and V is TRBV6-5, with D unresolved. Germline CDR1 is MNHEY and CDR2 is SVGAGI. This CDR3 is built from 15 residues. V was trimmed by 0 bases and J by 0 bases, leaving 3 bases between them. The CDR3 DNA sequence: TGTGCCAGCAGTTACTCGCGCTCTGGGGCCAACGTCCTGACTTTC. This gives the protein CASSYSRSGANVLTF.

The rearrangement joins TRBV28 to TRBJ1-2; 7 bases are a match to TRBD1. Unmatched junction bases numbered 6, after V lost 10 bases and J lost 4 bases. The CDR3 has 12 residues. Germline CDR1 MDHEN, CDR2 SYDVKM. As DNA, the CDR3 is TGTGCCACCCAGGGACAGAGCTATGGCTACACCTTC. Amino acids: CATQGQSYGYTF.

The genes are TRBV20-1 and TRBJ2-7; unclear D gene. CDR1 is DFQATT and CDR2 is SNEGSKA in the germline V gene (reference sequence). There are 10 residues in the CDR3. V shed 0 bases and J shed 9 bases, with 6 bases lying between them. For the CDR3, the DNA is TGCAGTGCTAGAGATTCGGTGCAGTACTTC. It encodes CSARDSVQYF.

This chain uses TRBV6-5 with TRBJ2-5; the match to TRBD2 covers 12 bases. Matching the DNA end better, TRBJ2-7 makes the J call doubtful. The CDR3 extends over 15 amino acids. Germline CDR1 MNHEY, CDR2 SVGAGI. CDR3 DNA: TGTGCCAGCAGTTCCCGGACTAGCGGGGCTTACGAGCAGTACTTC. Protein sequence: CASSSRTSGAYEQYF.

As regards this clone: The same CDR3 arises from other DNA sequences in this sample as well. This chain links TRBV5-4 with TRBJ1-4, with 8 bases lining up with TRBD1. Losses at the gene ends were 0 bases for V and 5 bases for J; bases not matched to a gene: 0. Germline V gene lookup returns CDR1 SGHNT and CDR2 YYREEE (reference sequence). The CDR3 is 14 amino acids. The CDR3, as DNA: TGTGCCAGCAGCTTGGGACAGGGGAATGAAAAACTGTTTTTT. The encoded protein is CASSLGQGNEKLFF.

The chain carries TRBV6-5 and TRBJ2-7; D remains unclear. The germline V gene encodes CDR1 MNHEY and CDR2 SVGAGI. The CDR3 extends over 14 amino acids. Trimming cost V 4 bases and J 4 bases, with 14 bases left between them. The DNA for the CDR3 is TGTGCCAGCAGTTCCAAATCTTGGCTGTACGAGCAGTACTTC. It translates to CASSSKSWLYEQYF.

The rearrangement joins TRBV9 to TRBJ2-2, with D possibly TRBD1 on 5 matching bases. From germline, CDR1 is SGDLS and CDR2 YYNGEE. The CDR3 contains 15 residues. Trimming left V 3 bases short and J 4 bases short, with 13 bases between. CDR3 loop: CASSERQISTGELFF. The CDR3 nucleotides read TGTGCCAGCAGCGAACGACAGATATCCACCGGGGAGCTGTTTTTT.

The V and J genes are TRBV6-5 and TRBJ1-4; 7 positions match TRBD1. V trimming: 2 bases; J trimming: 7 bases; junction bases outside the gene matches: 7. The CDR3 is 15 amino acids. Germline CDR1 and CDR2: MNHEY and SVGAGI. The CDR3 DNA is TGTGCCAGCAGTTACCGAGGGGGCGGGCGTGAAAAACTGTTTTTT. It codes for CASSYRGGGREKLFF.

This clone has more than one count but fewer than ten. The sample contains more than one DNA sequence encoding this CDR3. The chain employs TRBV5-6 and TRBJ2-5; TRBD2 aligns across 11 bases. This CDR3 has 15 amino acids. Trimming took 1 base from V and 5 from J; bases not matched to a gene: 4. In germline, CDR1 is SGHDT, CDR2 YYEEEE. The CDR3 reads CASSLRLAGGETQYF. In DNA, the CDR3 is TGTGCCAGCAGCTTGCGTCTAGCGGGAGGTGAGACCCAGTACTTC.

This clone was detected only once. The chain has TRBV7-6 and TRBJ2-1; the D gene is possibly TRBD1 (6 bases). The CDR3 runs to 12 residues. Trimming took 6 bases from V and 7 from J, leaving 10 bases between them. The germline V gene has CDR1 SGHVS and CDR2 FNYEAQ. The DNA of the CDR3 is TGTGCCAGCAGTTTAACAGGGAATGAGCAGTTCTTC. The encoded protein is CASSLTGNEQFF.

The rearrangement links TRBV6-1 to TRBJ2-1, with 11 bases aligning to TRBD2. This CDR3 spans 15 amino acids. The germline CDR1 and CDR2 sequences are MNHNS and SASEGT. J was trimmed by 5 bases and V by 2 bases; bases with no gene match: 2. Written as DNA, the CDR3 is TGTGCCAGCAGTGAAATAGCGGGAGGGAACAATGAGCAGTTCTTC. Translated, it gives CASSEIAGGNNEQFF.

The genes are TRBV5-1 and TRBJ1-3, with 9 bases fitting TRBD1. V shed 5 bases and J 3 bases; nucleotides not matched to a gene: 12. CDR1 is SGHRS, CDR2 YFSETQ, per germline. The CDR3 has 17 amino acids. The CDR3, as DNA: TGCGCCAGCAGTCCGGGACAGGGTTGGAGTAGTGGAAACACCATATATTTT. It codes for CASSPGQGWSSGNTIYF. Full variable domain (missing parts from reference TRBV5-1 and TRBJ1-3): KAGVTQTPRYLIKTRGQQVTLSCSPISGHRSVSWYQQTPGQGLQFLFEYFSETQRNKGNFPGRFSGRQFSNSRSEMNVSTLELGDSALYLCASSPGQGWSSGNTIYFGEGSWLTVV.

The V call is TRBV5-1, the J call TRBJ2-1; 7 nucleotides agree with TRBD1. The CDR3 length is 16 residues. V trimming: 0 bases; J trimming: 1 base; junction bases outside the gene matches: 4. From germline, CDR1 is SGHRS and CDR2 YFSETQ. The CDR3 DNA reads TGCGCCAGCAGCTTGGACGGACAGGTGTCCTACAATGAGCAGTTCTTC. Translated: CASSLDGQVSYNEQFF.

The genes are TRBV27 and TRBJ2-7, with D unclear. The CDR3 has 16 residues. Germline loops: CDR1 MNHEY, CDR2 SMNVEV (reference sequence). The ends were cut back, 5 bases at V and 3 bases at J, with 20 bases in the middle. CDR3 DNA: TGTGCCAGCAGTCATTTCCCTCTGCGGTCGGACTACGAGCAGTACTTC. This translates into CASSHFPLRSDYEQYF.